This T cell receptor beta chain emerged from a study of technical replicates of blood from a few donors. This CDR3 is built from 15 residues. Using immunoSEQ multiplex PCR, the repertoire was profiled, and TCRdb retains in-frame clones only, with some absent. The table includes 80,000 to 95,000 clones, around 94% detected once. The TCR comes from a human donor in good health. The specimen was T cells isolated from PBMCs. V gene TRBV21-1 combines with J gene TRBJ2-7; TRBD2, as called in the table, went unchecked against the DNA. TRBV21-1 is assigned pseudogene status. The CDR3 sequence is CASSKYRTSSFEQYF. The CDR3 DNA reads TGTGCCAGCAGCAAGTATCGGACTAGCTCGTTCGAGCAGTACTTC.